A selection of T cell receptor beta chains follows, all from one sample in a study of T cell responses to AZD1222 COVID-19 vaccine. Repertoires were generated with immunoSEQ multiplex PCR, while TCRdb's copy carries only in-frame clones and drops some. The sample lists 90,000 to 150,000 clones; roughly 89% were seen once. This specimen consisted of peripheral blood, obtained on day 0 of AZD1222 vaccination. The receptor set was obtained from an adult in good health. Both conserved end residues are part of each CDR3. The order of the fields is J gene, D gene, clone size, V gene, CDR3 DNA, CDR3 protein. D genes are given only for firm matches. The listing skips clone size in some rows; elsewhere it reads once, few, many or a size class.

>TRBJ1-5|TRBD1|NA|TRBV18
TGTGCCAGCTCACCGGGACAGGGAAATCAGCCCCAGCATTTT
CASSPGQGNQPQHF
>TRBJ2-2|NA|NA|TRBV18
TGTGCCAGCTCACCCCTAGCGCTACGGCCGACCCCGAACACCGGGGAGCTGTTTTTT
CASSPLALRPTPNTGELFF
>TRBJ1-1|NA|once|TRBV19
TGTGCCAGTAGTACCAGGGCAGGGCCCACTGAAGCTTTCTTT
CASSTRAGPTEAFF
>TRBJ1-1|NA|NA|TRBV12-3/TRBV12-4
TGTGCCAGCACCTCGGGGGTCCCTGAAGCTTTCTTT
CASTSGVPEAFF
>TRBJ1-5|TRBD1|once|TRBV28
TGTGCCAGCAGAACTACTCCCGCAGGGGGCTTTGGGCCCCAGCATTTT
CASRTTPAGGFGPQHF
>TRBJ1-1|NA|NA|TRBV23-1
TGCGCCAGCAGTCGGCAGGCCAACACTGAAGCTTTCTTT
CASSRQANTEAFF
>TRBJ1-1|NA|few|TRBV2
TGTGCCAGCACCGGGACGGGGAACACTGAAGCTTTCTTT
CASTGTGNTEAFF
>TRBJ1-3|TRBD1|NA|TRBV5-1
TGCGCCAGCAGTAACCAGGGGGCAGATACCATATATTTT
CASSNQGADTIYF
>TRBJ2-1|NA|once|TRBV27
TGTGCCAGCAGTCCCACCCCAGGCAGTTTAATCAATGAGCAGTTCTTC
CASSPTPGSLINEQFF
>TRBJ2-1|NA|NA|TRBV10-3
TGTGCCATCAGTGATAGCGGTACCTCCTACAATGAGCAGTTCTTC
CAISDSGTSYNEQFF
>TRBJ2-1|NA|NA|TRBV28
TGTGCCAGCAGGGCCCAGGGTGAGCAGTTCTTC
CASRAQGEQFF
>TRBJ1-1|NA|few|TRBV7-3
TGTGCCAGCAGCTTGGAACTGAACACTGAAGCTTTCTTT
CASSLELNTEAFF
>TRBJ2-5|TRBD2|NA|TRBV18
TGTGCCAGCTCAGACGGGACTAGCGGGAGGGCCGAAAGCCAGTACTTC
CASSDGTSGRAESQYF
>TRBJ1-1|NA|NA|TRBV15
TGTGCCACCAGGGGGGGTGTGGACACTGAAGCTTTCTTT
CATRGGVDTEAFF
>TRBJ1-1|TRBD1|NA|TRBV18
TGTGCCAGCTCACCTCCGGGACAGGGGGCTCAAGCTTTCTTT
CASSPPGQGAQAFF
>TRBJ2-7|NA|NA|TRBV30
TGTGCCTGGAGCGGAATTGGGACGTCCTACGAGCAGTACTTC
CAWSGIGTSYEQYF
>TRBJ1-1|NA|NA|TRBV29-1
TGCAGCGTGCCCGGACCGGCGAACACTGAAGCTTTCTTT
CSVPGPANTEAFF
>TRBJ1-2|NA|few|TRBV4-1
TGCGCCAGCAGCCAAGTTGGGGGGCGAGACTATGGCTACACCTTC
CASSQVGGRDYGYTF
>TRBJ1-3|NA|NA|TRBV7-2
TGTGCCAGCAGCTTAGTCGTAGGGCCTGGAAACACCATATATTTT
CASSLVVGPGNTIYF
>TRBJ1-1|NA|NA|TRBV18
TGTGCCAGCTCACCGCGGGGCGGGGACACTGTTGAAGCTTTCTTT
CASSPRGGDTVEAFF
>TRBJ1-1|NA|once|TRBV18
TGTGCCAGCTCACCTCCGGGACAGAACACTGAAGCTTTCTTT
CASSPPGQNTEAFF
>TRBJ2-2|TRBD2|NA|TRBV7-8
TGTGCCAGCAGTCCACTAGCGGGGGGGCACACCGGGGAGCTGTTTTTT
CASSPLAGGHTGELFF
>TRBJ2-1|TRBD2|NA|TRBV5-1
TGCGCCAGCAGCTTGGGAGCGGGAGCGAGTTACAATGAGCAGTTCTTC
CASSLGAGASYNEQFF
>TRBJ2-3|NA|NA|TRBV5-8
TGTGCCAGCAGCTTGGGTAGCAGGCGACGCACAGATACGCAGTATTTT
CASSLGSRRRTDTQYF
>TRBJ2-1|TRBD1|NA|TRBV15
TGTGCCACCAGCAGAGAATCAGGGGGCCCCTACAATGAGCAGTTCTTC
CATSRESGGPYNEQFF
>TRBJ2-7|TRBD1|once|TRBV20-1
TGCAGTGCTGGACAGGGGGACGAGCAGTACTTC
CSAGQGDEQYF
>TRBJ1-1|NA|NA|TRBV29-1
TGCAGCGTTGAGCGGCGGGCGAACACTGAAGCTTTCTTT
CSVERRANTEAFF
>TRBJ1-5|NA|NA|TRBV18
TGTGCCAGCTCACCACAGGGAATGGATCAGCCCCAGCATTTT
CASSPQGMDQPQHF
>TRBJ1-2|TRBD1|NA|TRBV4-2
TGTGCCAGCAGCCCTGAACAGGGGGCTTTAGGCTACACCTTC
CASSPEQGALGYTF
>TRBJ2-1|NA|NA|TRBV9
TGTGCCAGCAGCGTAGAGCCGGGTTCCTACAATGAGCAGTTCTTC
CASSVEPGSYNEQFF
>TRBJ2-1|TRBD2|once|TRBV7-9
TGTGCCAGCAGCTTAGCTGCGCTAGCGGGAGGTGAGCAGTTCTTC
CASSLAALAGGEQFF
>TRBJ1-1|NA|NA|TRBV5-6
TGTGCCAGCAGAAGGACTATGAACACTGAAGCTTTCTTT
CASRRTMNTEAFF
>TRBJ2-7|NA|NA|TRBV29-1
TGCAGCGTTGGGGGGATGGGGGCCTACGAGCAGTACTTC
CSVGGMGAYEQYF
>TRBJ1-6|NA|NA|TRBV7-2
TGTGCCAGCAGCTCGAATAATTCACCCCTCCACTTT
CASSSNNSPLHF
>TRBJ2-1|TRBD1|NA|TRBV29-1
TGCAGCCTAACAGGGGGTGGGCGCGGTGGATACAATGAGCAGTTCTTC
CSLTGGGRGGYNEQFF
>TRBJ2-7|NA|many|TRBV7-8
TGTGCCAGCAGCTTAGTTCAGGGCAGGCCCTACGAGCAGTACTTC
CASSLVQGRPYEQYF
>TRBJ2-1|TRBD1|NA|TRBV7-9
TGTGCCAGCAGCTTAGTAGGTGGGACAGGGACCGGGCAGTTCTTC
CASSLVGGTGTGQFF
>TRBJ1-5|TRBD1|NA|TRBV18
TGTGCCAGCTCGCCAGGGACAGCAAATCAGCCCCAGCATTTT
CASSPGTANQPQHF
>TRBJ1-1|NA|NA|TRBV5-6
TGTGCCAGCAGCTTGGTATCCGCTGAAGCTTTCTTT
CASSLVSAEAFF
>TRBJ1-2|NA|NA|TRBV18
TGTGCCAGCTCATCTCAAGCCCCAGGCTATGGCTACACCTTC
CASSSQAPGYGYTF
>TRBJ1-2|NA|NA|TRBV12-3/TRBV12-4
TGTGCCAGCAGTTTAGGACAGTTCTATGGCTACACCTTC
CASSLGQFYGYTF
>TRBJ1-1|NA|NA|TRBV18
TGTGCCAGCTCACCCACTCCACCAAGGAACACTGAAGCTTTCTTT
CASSPTPPRNTEAFF
>TRBJ1-4|NA|NA|TRBV19
TGTGCCAGTAGTAGGCAACAAAATGAAAAACTGTTTTTT
CASSRQQNEKLFF
>TRBJ1-3|NA|NA|TRBV12-3/TRBV12-4
TGTGCCAGCAGCAAAGGGGGGGTCAACACCATATATTTT
CASSKGGVNTIYF
>TRBJ2-1|NA|NA|TRBV19
TGTGCCAGTAGTACAACAGGTTACAATGAGCAGTTCTTC
CASSTTGYNEQFF
>TRBJ2-7|NA|NA|TRBV7-9
TGTGCCAGCAGCCCTATCTCCGAGCAGTACTTC
CASSPISEQYF
>TRBJ1-4|NA|NA|TRBV3-1/TRBV3-2
TGTGCCAGCAGCCAAGCTCAAGGGGTGGGAGGTGAAAAACTGTTTTTT
CASSQAQGVGGEKLFF
>TRBJ2-3|TRBD2|NA|TRBV27
TGTGCCAGCAGTCAGCTTCTAGCGGGAGTCCCAGATACGCAGTATTTT
CASSQLLAGVPDTQYF
>TRBJ1-5|NA|NA|TRBV27
TGTGCCAGCAGTTTAATGGCGGGCAGCAATCAGCCCCAGCATTTT
CASSLMAGSNQPQHF
>TRBJ1-4|NA|NA|TRBV10-1
TGCGCCAGCAGTGGCAGGCTTAATGAAAAACTGTTTTTT
CASSGRLNEKLFF
>TRBJ1-1|NA|NA|TRBV5-3
TGTGCCAGAAGCTTGGCCGGGACCAACACTGAAGCTTTCTTT
CARSLAGTNTEAFF
>TRBJ1-2|NA|NA|TRBV13
TGTGCCAGCAGTCGCGGGAGATCTAACTATGGCTACACCTTC
CASSRGRSNYGYTF
>TRBJ2-7|TRBD1|NA|TRBV7-9
TGTGCCGGACAGGGCGCGTTGTCCTACGAGCAGTACTTC
CAGQGALSYEQYF